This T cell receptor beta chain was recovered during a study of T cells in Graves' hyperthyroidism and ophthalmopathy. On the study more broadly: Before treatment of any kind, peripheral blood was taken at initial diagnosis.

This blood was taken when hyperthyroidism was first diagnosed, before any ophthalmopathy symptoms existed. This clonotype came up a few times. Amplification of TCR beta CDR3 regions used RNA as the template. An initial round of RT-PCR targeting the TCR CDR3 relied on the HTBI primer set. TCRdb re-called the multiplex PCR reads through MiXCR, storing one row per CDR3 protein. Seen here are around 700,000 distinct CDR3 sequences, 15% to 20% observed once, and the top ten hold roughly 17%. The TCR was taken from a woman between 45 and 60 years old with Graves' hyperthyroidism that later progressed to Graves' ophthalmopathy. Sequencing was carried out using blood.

The DNA of the CDR3 is TGTGCCAGTCGACAGGGAAAGAAGGAAGGCTACACCTTC. It encodes CASRQGKKEGYTF. This chain uses TRBV5-4 with TRBJ1-2; 7 bases align to TRBD1. Per the germline V gene, CDR1 is SGHNT and CDR2 is YYREEE (reference sequence). The CDR3 is 13 residues long. Germline trimming cut 8 bases from V and 8 bases from J; bases unmatched to any gene: 12.